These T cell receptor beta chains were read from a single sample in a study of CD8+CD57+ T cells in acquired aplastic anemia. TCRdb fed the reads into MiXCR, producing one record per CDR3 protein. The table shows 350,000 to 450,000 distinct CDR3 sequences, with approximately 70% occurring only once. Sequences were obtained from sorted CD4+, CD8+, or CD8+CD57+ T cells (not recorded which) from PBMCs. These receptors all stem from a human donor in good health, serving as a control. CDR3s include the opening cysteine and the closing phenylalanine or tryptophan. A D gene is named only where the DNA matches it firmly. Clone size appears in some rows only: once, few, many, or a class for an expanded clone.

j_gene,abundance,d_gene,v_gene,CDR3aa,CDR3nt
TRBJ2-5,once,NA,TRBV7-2,CASGDKGGWNTEAYF,TGTGCCAGCGGCGATAAGGGCGGTTGGAACACTGAAGCGTACTTC
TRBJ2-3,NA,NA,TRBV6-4,CASSEAGGGTQYF,TGTGCCAGCAGTGAAGCCGGGGGTGGTACGCAGTATTTT
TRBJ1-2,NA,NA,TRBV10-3,CAISEYLTEAYYTF,TGTGCCATCAGTGAGTACCTGACCGAGGCTTACTACACGTTC
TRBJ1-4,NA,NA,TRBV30,CVWSVSEGGEKLFF,TGTGTCTGGAGTGTATCCGAGGGTGGTGAAAAACTGTTTTTT
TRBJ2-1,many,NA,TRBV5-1,CASSMTGSSYNEQFF,TGCGCCAGCAGTATGACAGGTAGCTCCTACAATGAGCAGTTCTTC
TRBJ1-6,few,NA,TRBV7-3,CASSRGTDSSNPLHF,TGTGCTAGCAGCCGCGGAACAGACTCCTCTAACCCCCTCCACTTT
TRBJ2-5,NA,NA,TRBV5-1,CASRQAYEQYQYF,TGCGCCAGCAGGCAGGCCTACGAGCAGTACCAGTACTTC
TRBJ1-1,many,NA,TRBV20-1,CSAARGRNTEAFF,TGCAGTGCTGCGAGGGGAAGGAACACTGAAGCTTTCTTT
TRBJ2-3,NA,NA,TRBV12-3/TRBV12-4,CASGPYSRLPTDTQYF,TGTGCCAGCGGACCCTACTCCCGACTACCTACAGATACGCAGTATTTT
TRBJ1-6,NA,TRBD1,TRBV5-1,CASSLVLGTGPLHF,TGCGCCAGCAGCCTTGTTCTGGGGACAGGACCCCTCCACTTT
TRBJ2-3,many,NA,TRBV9,CASSPAPTDTQYF,TGTGCCAGCAGTCCAGCACCCACAGATACGCAGTATTTT
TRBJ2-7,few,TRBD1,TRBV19,CASGRTGNTYEQYF,TGTGCCAGCGGTAGGACAGGGAATACCTACGAGCAGTACTTC
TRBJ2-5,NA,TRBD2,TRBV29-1,CSVEAGLEETQYF,TGCAGCGTGGAAGCAGGACTAGAGGAGACCCAGTACTTC
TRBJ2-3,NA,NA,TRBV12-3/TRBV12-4,CASSLASGDTDTQYF,TGTGCCAGCAGTTTAGCTAGCGGAGACACAGATACGCAGTATTTT
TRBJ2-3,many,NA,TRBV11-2,CASSLVGRSFSTDTQYF,TGTGCCAGCAGCTTAGTCGGGAGAAGCTTTAGCACAGATACGCAGTATTTT
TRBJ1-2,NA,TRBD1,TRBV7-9,CASSPGTGVRQHTF,TGTGCCAGCAGCCCAGGGACAGGGGTCCGTCAGCACACGTTC
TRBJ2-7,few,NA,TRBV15,CATSRDPGYEQYF,TGTGCCACCAGCAGAGATCCGGGCTACGAGCAGTACTTC
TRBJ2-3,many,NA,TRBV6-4,CASSLGPFGGDTQYF,TGTGCCAGCAGCCTAGGGCCTTTTGGGGGCGATACGCAGTATTTT
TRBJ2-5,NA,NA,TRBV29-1,CSVKGSGEAQYF,TGCAGCGTTAAGGGGTCGGGAGAGGCGCAGTACTTC
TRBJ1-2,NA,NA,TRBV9,CASSRQEAHNGCTF,TGTGCCAGCAGCAGACAGGAGGCGCATAATGGCTGTACCTTC
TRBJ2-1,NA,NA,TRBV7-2,CASSLAYQGSNGYFF,TGTGCCAGCAGCTTAGCGTATCAGGGGAGCAATGGCTACTTCTTC
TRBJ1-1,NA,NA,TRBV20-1,CSARAGGPYDEAFF,TGCAGTGCTAGAGCCGGAGGGCCCTACGATGAAGCTTTCTTT
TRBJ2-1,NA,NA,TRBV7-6,CASSLDRGGYNEQFF,TGTGCCAGCAGCTTAGACAGGGGGGGGTACAATGAGCAGTTCTTC
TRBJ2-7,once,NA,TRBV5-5,CASSSEWKDKQYF,TGCGCCAGCAGCTCCGAGTGGAAGGACAAGCAGTACTTC
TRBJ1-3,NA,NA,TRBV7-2,CASSYQSSGNTIVF,TGTGCCAGCAGCTATCAGAGCTCTGGAAACACCATAGTGTTT
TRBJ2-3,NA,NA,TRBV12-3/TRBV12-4,CASSRWPRGTDTFRTDTQYF,TGTGCCAGCAGTCGTTGGCCGAGAGGGACCGATACCTTTAGAACAGATACGCAGTATTTT
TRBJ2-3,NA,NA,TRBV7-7,CASSLAQSGRGDTQYF,TGTGCTAGCAGCTTAGCGCAAAGTGGGAGAGGGGATACTCAGTATTTT
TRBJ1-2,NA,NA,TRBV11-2,CASSLHSRGRYGYTF,TGTGCCAGCAGCCTGCACTCGAGGGGCAGATATGGCTACACCTTC
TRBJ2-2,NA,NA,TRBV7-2,CASSFIMKRADQFF,TGTGCCAGCAGCTTCATCATGAAACGGGCGGACCAGTTTTTT
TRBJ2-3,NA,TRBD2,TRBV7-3,CASSPRPAGMPLTQYF,TGTGCCAGCAGCCCACGACCAGCGGGAATGCCACTTACGCAGTATTTT
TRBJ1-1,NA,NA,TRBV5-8,CASSLSGVGEAFF,TGTGCCAGCAGCTTGTCGGGTGTGGGTGAAGCTTTCTTT
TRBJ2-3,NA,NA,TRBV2,CASSLHFFSLDMTDTQYF,TGTGCCAGCAGTCTCCACTTTTTCTCTCTAGATATGACAGATACGCAGTATTTT
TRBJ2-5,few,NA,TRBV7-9,CASSPLRGVRETRYF,TGTGCCAGCAGCCCACTCAGGGGCGTTAGAGAGACCCGGTACTTC
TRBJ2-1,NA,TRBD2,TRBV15,CASRTRGGDYNEQFF,TGTGCCAGCAGGACACGGGGGGGGGACTATAATGAGCAGTTCTTC
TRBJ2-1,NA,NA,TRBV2,CASRELGNEQFF,TGTGCCAGCAGGGAACTTGGGAATGAGCAGTTCTTC
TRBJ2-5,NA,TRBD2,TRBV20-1,CSAMRGLGETQYF,TGCAGTGCGATGCGGGGGTTAGGAGAGACCCAGTACTTC
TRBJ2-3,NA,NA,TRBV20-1,CSARAEGGQYF,TGCAGTGCTAGGGCTGAGGGGGGGCAGTATTTT
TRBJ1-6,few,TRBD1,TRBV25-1,CASRRGQNSPLHF,TGTGCCAGCAGAAGGGGGCAGAATTCACCCCTCCACTTT
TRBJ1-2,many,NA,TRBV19,CASMRGTGPSYGYTF,TGTGCCAGTATGAGGGGAACCGGGCCCTCCTATGGCTACACCTTC